The T cell receptor (beta chain) described here comes from a study of response to subunit inactivated influenza vaccine. TCRdb used MiXCR to reprocess the RT-PCR reads, holding one entry per CDR3 protein. Among 500,000 to 600,000 distinct CDR3 sequences listed, 12% to 15% were seen once. Germline V gene data show CDR1 as SGHNT and CDR2 as YYREEE (reference sequence). J was trimmed by 5 bases and V by 0 bases; bases with no gene match: 5. This CDR3 comprises 15 residues. Findings and caveats of the study: Each seasonal flu vaccination may recruit only limited new T cells, authors suggested.

This clonotype was seen a few times. Its antigen is undetermined. The sequence came from a man in his fifties or sixties who received an inactivated influenza vaccine. The source material was PBMCs from blood, sampled approximately 13 days after vaccination. This chain connects TRBV5-4 to TRBJ1-5; TRBD1 aligns across 7 bases. The CDR3 DNA follows: TGTGCCAGCAGCTTGGAAGGGGGCCTGCATCAGCCCCAGCATTTT. It encodes CASSLEGGLHQPQHF.